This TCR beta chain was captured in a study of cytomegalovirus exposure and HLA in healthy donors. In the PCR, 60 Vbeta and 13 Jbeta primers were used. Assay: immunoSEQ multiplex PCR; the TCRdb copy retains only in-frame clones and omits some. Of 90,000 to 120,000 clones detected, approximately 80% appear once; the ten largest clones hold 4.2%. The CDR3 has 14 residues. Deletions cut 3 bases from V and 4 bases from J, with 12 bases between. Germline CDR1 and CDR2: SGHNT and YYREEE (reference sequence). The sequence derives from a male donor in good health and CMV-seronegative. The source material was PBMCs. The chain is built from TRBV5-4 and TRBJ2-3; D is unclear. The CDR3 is CASSSQGGPDTQYF. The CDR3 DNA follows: TGTGCCAGCAGCTCCCAAGGCGGCCCAGATACGCAGTATTTT.